These T cell receptor beta chains were read from a single sample in a study of regulatory T cells in long-lasting Graves disease. TCRdb re-called the multiplex PCR reads through MiXCR, storing one row per CDR3 protein. The sample shows about 200,000 distinct CDR3 sequences, approximately 18% of them seen only once. The sample was also reused in another study, on T cells in Graves' hyperthyroidism and ophthalmopathy.

The source was peripheral blood mononuclear cells (PBMCs), collected at new diagnosis, from a patient treated with antithyroid drugs. The receptors originated from a woman aged 30 to 39 with Graves disease. Each CDR3 is given with its conserved first and last residue. A D gene is named only where the DNA matches it firmly. For some rows the clone size is stated as once, few or many, or as a class when expanded; others skip it.

clone_size	d_call	v_call	j_call	cdr3_aa	cdr3_nt
.	TRBD2	TRBV5-8	TRBJ2-1	CASSQEWTSGGLGAYNEQFF	TGTGCCAGCAGCCAAGAGTGGACTAGCGGGGGGCTTGGGGCCTACAATGAGCAGTTCTTC
.	TRBD2	TRBV20-1	TRBJ2-1	CSASPTSGSNEQFF	TGCAGTGCTAGCCCCACTAGCGGGAGCAATGAGCAGTTCTTC
many	.	TRBV19	TRBJ1-1	CASLRAFGDTEAFF	TGTGCCAGTTTGCGGGCCTTCGGGGACACTGAAGCTTTCTTT
.	.	TRBV29-1	TRBJ2-6	CSVVGGSHSGANVLTF	TGCAGCGTTGTTGGCGGCAGCCACTCTGGGGCCAACGTCCTGACTTTC
many	.	TRBV12-3/TRBV12-4	TRBJ2-1	CASTHLGVHYNEQFF	TGTGCCAGCACGCACCTCGGGGTCCATTACAATGAGCAGTTCTTC
many	.	TRBV29-1	TRBJ1-4	CSVPGAANEKLFF	TGCAGCGTTCCCGGGGCAGCTAATGAAAAACTGTTTTTT
many	.	TRBV14	TRBJ1-2	CASRGQRGPSNYGYTF	TGTGCCAGCAGGGGCCAAAGGGGCCCTAGTAACTATGGCTACACCTTC
many	.	TRBV19	TRBJ2-4	CASSIDKGRIQYF	TGTGCCAGTAGTATAGACAAGGGGCGAATTCAGTACTTC
many	TRBD1	TRBV28	TRBJ1-4	CASGLTGANEKLFF	TGTGCCAGCGGGTTGACAGGGGCTAATGAAAAACTGTTTTTT
many	.	TRBV12-3/TRBV12-4	TRBJ2-2	CASSLEIAGELFF	TGTGCCAGCAGTTTAGAGATCGCCGGGGAGCTGTTTTTT
many	.	TRBV27	TRBJ2-7	CASSFGGMDEQYF	TGTGCCAGCAGTTTTGGGGGCATGGACGAGCAGTACTTC
many	TRBD1	TRBV5-1	TRBJ1-4	CASSERGGAGEKLFF	TGCGCCAGCAGCGAGAGAGGGGGCGCTGGGGAAAAACTGTTTTTT
many	TRBD1	TRBV5-1	TRBJ2-3	CASTGDRGITDTQYF	TGCGCCAGCACCGGGGACAGGGGTATCACAGATACGCAGTATTTT
many	.	TRBV12-5	TRBJ2-1	CASGVVSYNEQFF	TGTGCTAGTGGAGTGGTTTCCTACAATGAGCAGTTCTTC
many	.	TRBV12-3/TRBV12-4	TRBJ1-6	CASTWTVNSPLHF	TGTGCCAGCACGTGGACAGTGAATTCACCCCTCCACTTT